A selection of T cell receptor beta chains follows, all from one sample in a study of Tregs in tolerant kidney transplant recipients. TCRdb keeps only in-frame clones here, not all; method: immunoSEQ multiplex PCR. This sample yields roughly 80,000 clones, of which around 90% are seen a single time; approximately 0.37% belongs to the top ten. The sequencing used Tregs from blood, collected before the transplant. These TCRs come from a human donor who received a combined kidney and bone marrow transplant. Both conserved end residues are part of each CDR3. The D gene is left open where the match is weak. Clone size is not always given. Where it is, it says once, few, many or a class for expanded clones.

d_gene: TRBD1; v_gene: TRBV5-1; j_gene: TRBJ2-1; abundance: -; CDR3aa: CASSLNGQGANNEQFF
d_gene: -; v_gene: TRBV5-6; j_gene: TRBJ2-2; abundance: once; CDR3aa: CASSVGLHTGELFF
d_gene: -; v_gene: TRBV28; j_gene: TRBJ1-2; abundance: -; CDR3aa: CASSLLRLYGYTF
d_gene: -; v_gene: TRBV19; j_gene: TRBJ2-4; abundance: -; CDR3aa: CASSIAEKGRDIQYF
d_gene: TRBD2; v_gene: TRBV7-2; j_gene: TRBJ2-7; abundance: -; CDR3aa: CASSLTSAYEQYF
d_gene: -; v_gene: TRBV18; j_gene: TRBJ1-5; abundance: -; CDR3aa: CASSPGAGSNQPQHF
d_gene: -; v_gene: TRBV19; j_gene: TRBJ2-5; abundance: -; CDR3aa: CASSIDHRKVTQYF
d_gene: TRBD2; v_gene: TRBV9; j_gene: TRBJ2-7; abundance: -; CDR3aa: CASSPREGAESYEQYF
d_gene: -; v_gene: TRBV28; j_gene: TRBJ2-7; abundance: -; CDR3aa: CASSTPKISSYEQYF
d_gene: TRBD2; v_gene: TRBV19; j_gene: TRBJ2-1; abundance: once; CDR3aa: CASSLGFAGTSGGLEQFF
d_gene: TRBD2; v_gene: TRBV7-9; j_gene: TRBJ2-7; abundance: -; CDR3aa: CASSGRAGGSYEQYF
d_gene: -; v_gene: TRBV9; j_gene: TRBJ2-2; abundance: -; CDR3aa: CASSGGSAGELFF
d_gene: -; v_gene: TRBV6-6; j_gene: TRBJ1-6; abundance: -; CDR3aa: CASSSGNSPLHF
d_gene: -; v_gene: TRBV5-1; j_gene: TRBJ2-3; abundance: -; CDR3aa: CASSKDRRRDTQYF
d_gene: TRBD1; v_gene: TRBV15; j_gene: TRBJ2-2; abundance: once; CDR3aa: CATSRAPGQGKSGELFF
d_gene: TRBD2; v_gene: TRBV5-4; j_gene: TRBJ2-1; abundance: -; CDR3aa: CASSPEPSGDIYNEQFF
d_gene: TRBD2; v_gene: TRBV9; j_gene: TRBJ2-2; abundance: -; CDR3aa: CASSAQGLAGGELFF
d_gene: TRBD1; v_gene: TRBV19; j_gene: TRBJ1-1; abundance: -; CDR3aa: CASSGQGGTEAFF
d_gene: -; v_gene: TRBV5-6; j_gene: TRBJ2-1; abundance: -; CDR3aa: CASSLSAFSSYNEQFF
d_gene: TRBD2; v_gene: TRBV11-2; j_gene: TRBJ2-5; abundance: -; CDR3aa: CASSPGTSGVQETQYF
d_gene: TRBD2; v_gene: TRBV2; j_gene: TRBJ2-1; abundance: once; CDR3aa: CASSVNSGLTYNEQFF
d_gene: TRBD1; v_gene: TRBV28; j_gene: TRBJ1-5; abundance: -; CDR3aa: CASSSLRDRGDQPQHF
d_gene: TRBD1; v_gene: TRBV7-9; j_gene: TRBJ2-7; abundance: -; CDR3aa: CASSSTQGTYEQYF
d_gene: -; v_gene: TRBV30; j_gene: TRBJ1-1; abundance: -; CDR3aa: CAWSVSMNTEAFF
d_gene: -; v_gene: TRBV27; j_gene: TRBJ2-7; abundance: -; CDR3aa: CASSHGFPTDYEQYF
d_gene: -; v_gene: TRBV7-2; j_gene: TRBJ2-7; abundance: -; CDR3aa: CASSLAGWGSDEQYF
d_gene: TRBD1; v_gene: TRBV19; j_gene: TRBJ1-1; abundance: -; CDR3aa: CASSKDRDTEAFF
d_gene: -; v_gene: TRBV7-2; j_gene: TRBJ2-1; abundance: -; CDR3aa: CASEPPGPSSYNEQFF
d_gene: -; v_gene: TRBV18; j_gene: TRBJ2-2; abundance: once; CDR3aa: CASSPLDRTGELFF
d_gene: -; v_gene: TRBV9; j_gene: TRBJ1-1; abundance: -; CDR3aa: CATFGYLNTEAFF
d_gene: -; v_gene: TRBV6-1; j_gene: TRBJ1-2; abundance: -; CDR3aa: CASRPTGLANYGYTF
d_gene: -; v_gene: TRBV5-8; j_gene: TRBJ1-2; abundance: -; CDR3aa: CASSLFFGSLGYGYTF
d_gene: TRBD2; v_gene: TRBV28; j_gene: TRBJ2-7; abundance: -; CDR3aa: CASSLIPGGAGEQYF
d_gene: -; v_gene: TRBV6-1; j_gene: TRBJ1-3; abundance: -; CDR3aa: CASSEAGGAGNTIYF
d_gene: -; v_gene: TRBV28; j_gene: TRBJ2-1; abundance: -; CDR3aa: CASSLGLYNEQFF
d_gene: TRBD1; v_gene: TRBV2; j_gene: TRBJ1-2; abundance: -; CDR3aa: CASIPLWTGAGYTF